This section outlines one T cell receptor beta chain sequence together with its context. Its antigen is still unknown. The source of the sample is a study of regulatory T cells in long-lasting Graves disease. Study overall: Over-5-year antithyroid drug use with positive TSH receptor antibodies defined persistent Graves' disease in the study. Regarding the study as a whole: Persistent Graves' patients showed a TCR diversity that was lower than that of newly diagnosed ones. Segments TRBV28, TRBJ1-2 and TRBJ2-5 showed preferential usage in persistent disease.

Time point of the sample: persistent/refractory GD, antithyroid drugs over 5 years with positive TRAb. Generation of the TCR library employed RNA extracted from PBMCs. Graves' disease diagnosis was established per American Thyroid Association guidelines. CDR3 regions were amplified by Arm-PCR using iRepertoire HTBI primers to build TCR beta libraries. TCRdb reanalysed the multiplex PCR reads using MiXCR and keeps one entry per CDR3 protein. The data hold about 660,000 distinct CDR3 sequences, with around 30% observed a single time. Germline V lookup: CDR1 SGDLS, CDR2 YYNGEE. The CDR3 has 13 residues. Losses at the gene ends were 3 bases for V and 3 bases for J; bases not matched to a gene: 1.

The genes are TRBV9 and TRBJ1-2, with 8 bases fitting TRBD1. Sample: peripheral blood mononuclear cells (PBMCs), taken when the disease was refractory, from a patient treated with antithyroid drugs. The TCR comes from a female donor with Graves disease. The CDR3 here is CASSETGDYGYTF. CDR3 in DNA: TGTGCCAGCAGCGAGACAGGGGACTATGGCTACACCTTC.